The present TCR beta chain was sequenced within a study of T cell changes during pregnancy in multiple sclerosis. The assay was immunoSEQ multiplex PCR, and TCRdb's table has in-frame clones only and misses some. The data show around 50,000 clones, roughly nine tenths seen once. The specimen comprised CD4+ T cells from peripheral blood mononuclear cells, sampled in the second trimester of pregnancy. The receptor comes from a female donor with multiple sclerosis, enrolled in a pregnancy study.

The CDR3 is CAWSVTSYGYTF. For the CDR3, the DNA is TGTGCCTGGAGTGTAACCAGCTATGGCTACACCTTC. The chain combines TRBV30 with TRBJ1-2, with D unclear. The germline gives CDR1 GTSNPN, CDR2 SVGIG (reference sequence). The germline V and J ends were trimmed by 0 bases and 4 bases, with 6 bases remaining between them. This CDR3 contains 12 residues.